This TCR beta chain was found in a study of shared clonotypes between healthy human individuals. In this sample, this clone turned up once. Its antigen is currently unknown. General observations from the study: Tissue TCR repertoires likely differ from these blood-only repertoires. Measured sharing among donors was expected to vary with sequencing depth.

The CDR3 extends over 14 amino acids. CDR1 is MGHDK and CDR2 is SYGVNS in the germline V gene. Trimming took off 6 bases at V and 2 bases at J, with 14 bases between the two ends. Some clones are missing from TCRdb's copy, which holds only in-frame ones; the method was immunoSEQ multiplex PCR. The sample carries 2 million to 2.5 million clones, over 85% recorded once. Sequenced sample: naive CD4+ T cells from PBMCs. As for subset: CD45RA+ positively selected. The chain has TRBV25-1 and TRBJ2-7, with D possibly TRBD1 on 5 matching bases. This receptor was obtained from a man between 18 and 35 years old in good health. Some clones in this sample may be carry-over from other donors' samples. CDR3 residues: CASSRRGGTYEQYF. Written as DNA, the CDR3 is TGTGCCAGCAGCCGTAGGGGTGGGACCTACGAGCAGTACTTC.